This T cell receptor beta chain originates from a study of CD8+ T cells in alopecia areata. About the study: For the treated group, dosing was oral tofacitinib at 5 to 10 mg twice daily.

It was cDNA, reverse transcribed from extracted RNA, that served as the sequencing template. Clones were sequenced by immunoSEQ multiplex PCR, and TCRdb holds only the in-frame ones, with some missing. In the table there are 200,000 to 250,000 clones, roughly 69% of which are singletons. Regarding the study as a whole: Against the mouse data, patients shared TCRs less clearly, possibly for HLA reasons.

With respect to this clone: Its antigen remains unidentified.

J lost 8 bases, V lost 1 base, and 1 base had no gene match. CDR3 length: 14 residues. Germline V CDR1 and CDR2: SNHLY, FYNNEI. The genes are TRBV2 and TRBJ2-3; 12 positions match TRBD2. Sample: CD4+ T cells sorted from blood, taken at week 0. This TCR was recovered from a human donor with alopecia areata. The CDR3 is CASSEGGLAGTQYF. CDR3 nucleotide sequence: TGTGCCAGCAGTGAAGGGGGACTAGCGGGTACGCAGTATTTT.